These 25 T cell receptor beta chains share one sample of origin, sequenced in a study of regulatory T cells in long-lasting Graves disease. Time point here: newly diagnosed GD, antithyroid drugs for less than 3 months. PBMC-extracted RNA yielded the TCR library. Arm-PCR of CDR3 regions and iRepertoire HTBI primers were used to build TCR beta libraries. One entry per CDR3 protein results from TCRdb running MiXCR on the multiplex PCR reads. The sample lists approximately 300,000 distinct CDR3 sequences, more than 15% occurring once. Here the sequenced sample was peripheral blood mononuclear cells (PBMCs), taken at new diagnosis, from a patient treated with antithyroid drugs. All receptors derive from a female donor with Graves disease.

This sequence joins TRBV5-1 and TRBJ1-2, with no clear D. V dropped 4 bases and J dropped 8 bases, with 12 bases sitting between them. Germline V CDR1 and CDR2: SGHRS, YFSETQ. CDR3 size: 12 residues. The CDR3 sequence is CASSPPKGGYTF. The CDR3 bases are TGCGCCAGCAGCCCGCCGAAAGGCGGCTACACCTTC. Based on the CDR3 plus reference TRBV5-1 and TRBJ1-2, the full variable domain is KAGVTQTPRYLIKTRGQQVTLSCSPISGHRSVSWYQQTPGQGLQFLFEYFSETQRNKGNFPGRFSGRQFSNSRSEMNVSTLELGDSALYLCASSPPKGGYTFGSGTRLTVV.

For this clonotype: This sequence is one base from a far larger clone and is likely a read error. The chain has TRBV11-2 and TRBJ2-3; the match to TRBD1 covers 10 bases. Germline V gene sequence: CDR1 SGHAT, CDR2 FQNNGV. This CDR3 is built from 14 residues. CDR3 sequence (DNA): TGTGCCAGCAGCTCTGGACAGGGGGACTACGAGCAGCACTTC. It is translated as CASSSGQGDYEQHF.

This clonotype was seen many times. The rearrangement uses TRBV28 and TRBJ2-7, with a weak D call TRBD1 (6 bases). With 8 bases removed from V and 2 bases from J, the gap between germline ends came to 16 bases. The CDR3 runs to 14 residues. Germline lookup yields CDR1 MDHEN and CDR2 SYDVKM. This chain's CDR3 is CASAGTPRPYEQYF. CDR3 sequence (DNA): TGTGCCAGCGCCGGGACACCAAGACCCTACGAGCAGTACTTC. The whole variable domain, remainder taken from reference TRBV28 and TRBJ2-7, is DVKVTQSSRYLVKRTGEKVFLECVQDMDHENMFWYRQDPGLGLRLIYFSYDVKMKEKGDIPEGYSVSREKKERFSLILESASTNQTSMYLCASAGTPRPYEQYFGPGTRLTVT.

The CDR3 loop is CASSLDSGQGSTDTQYF. The CDR3 bases are TGTGCCAGCAGCTTAGATTCGGGACAGGGGAGCACAGATACGCAGTATTTT. V gene TRBV7-2 combines with J gene TRBJ2-3; 10 bases agree with TRBD1. Germline assignment: CDR1 SGHTA and CDR2 FQGNSA. This CDR3 has 17 residues. V shed 1 base and J 0 bases; nucleotides not matched to a gene: 4. The full variable domain, with the rest looked up from reference TRBV7-2 and TRBJ2-3, is GAGVSQSPSNKVTEKGKDVELRCDPISGHTALYWYRQSLGQGLEFLIYFQGNSAPDKSGLPSDRFSAERTGGSVSTLTIQRTQQEDSAVYLCASSLDSGQGSTDTQYFGPGTRLTVL.

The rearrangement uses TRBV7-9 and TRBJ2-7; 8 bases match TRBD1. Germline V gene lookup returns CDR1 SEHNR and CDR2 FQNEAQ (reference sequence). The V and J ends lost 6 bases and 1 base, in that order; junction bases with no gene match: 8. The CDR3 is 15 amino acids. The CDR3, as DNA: TGTGCCAGCAGGCCTCCGGGACAGGCTTCCTACGAGCAGTACTTC. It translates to CASRPPGQASYEQYF.

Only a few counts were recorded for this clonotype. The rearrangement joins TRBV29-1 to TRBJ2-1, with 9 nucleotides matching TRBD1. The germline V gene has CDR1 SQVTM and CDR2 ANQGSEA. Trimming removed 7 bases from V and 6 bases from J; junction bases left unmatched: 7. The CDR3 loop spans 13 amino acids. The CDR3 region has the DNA TGCAGCGCTTGGGACAGGGTCGGCAATGAGCAGTTCTTC. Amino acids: CSAWDRVGNEQFF.

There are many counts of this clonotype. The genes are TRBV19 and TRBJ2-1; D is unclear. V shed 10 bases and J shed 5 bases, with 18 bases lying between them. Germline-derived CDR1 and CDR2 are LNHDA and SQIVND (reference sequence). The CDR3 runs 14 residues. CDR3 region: CATNGLESHNEQFF. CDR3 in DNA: TGTGCCACTAACGGGTTGGAGAGTCACAATGAGCAGTTCTTC.

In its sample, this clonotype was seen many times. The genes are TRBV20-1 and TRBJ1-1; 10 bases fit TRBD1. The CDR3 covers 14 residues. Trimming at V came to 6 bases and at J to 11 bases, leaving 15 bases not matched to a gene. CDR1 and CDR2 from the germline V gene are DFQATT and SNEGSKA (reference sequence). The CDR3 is CSARPTGGWSRAFF. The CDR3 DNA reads TGCAGTGCCAGACCGACAGGGGGCTGGTCTAGGGCTTTCTTT.

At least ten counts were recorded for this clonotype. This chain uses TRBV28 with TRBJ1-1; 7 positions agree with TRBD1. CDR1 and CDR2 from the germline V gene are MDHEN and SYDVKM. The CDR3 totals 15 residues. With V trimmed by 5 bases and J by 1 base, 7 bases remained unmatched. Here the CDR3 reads CASSPKGAWNTEAFF. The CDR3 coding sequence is TGTGCCAGCAGTCCAAAGGGGGCGTGGAACACTGAAGCTTTCTTT. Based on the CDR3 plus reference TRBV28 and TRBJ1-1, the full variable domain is DVKVTQSSRYLVKRTGEKVFLECVQDMDHENMFWYRQDPGLGLRLIYFSYDVKMKEKGDIPEGYSVSREKKERFSLILESASTNQTSMYLCASSPKGAWNTEAFFGQGTRLTVV.

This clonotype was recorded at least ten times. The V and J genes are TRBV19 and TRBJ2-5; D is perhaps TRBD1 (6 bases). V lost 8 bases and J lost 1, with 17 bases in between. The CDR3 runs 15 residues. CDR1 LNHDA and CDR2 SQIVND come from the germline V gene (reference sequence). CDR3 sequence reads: CASSRSGHTQETQYF. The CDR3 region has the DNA TGTGCCAGTTCAAGATCGGGACACACCCAAGAGACCCAGTACTTC.

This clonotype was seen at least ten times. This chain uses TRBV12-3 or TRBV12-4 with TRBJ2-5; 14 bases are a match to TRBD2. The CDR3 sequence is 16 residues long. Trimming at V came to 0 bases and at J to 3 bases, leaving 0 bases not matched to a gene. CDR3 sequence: CASSLAGLAGEETQYF. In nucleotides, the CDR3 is TGTGCCAGCAGTTTAGCGGGACTAGCGGGAGAAGAGACCCAGTACTTC.

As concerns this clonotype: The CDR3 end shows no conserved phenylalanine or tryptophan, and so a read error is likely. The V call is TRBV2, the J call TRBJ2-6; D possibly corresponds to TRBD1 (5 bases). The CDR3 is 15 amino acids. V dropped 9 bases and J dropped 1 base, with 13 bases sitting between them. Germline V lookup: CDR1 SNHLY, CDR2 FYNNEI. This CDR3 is CASMQGLSGANVLTS. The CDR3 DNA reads TGTGCCAGTATGCAGGGTCTTTCTGGGGCCAACGTCCTGACTTCC.

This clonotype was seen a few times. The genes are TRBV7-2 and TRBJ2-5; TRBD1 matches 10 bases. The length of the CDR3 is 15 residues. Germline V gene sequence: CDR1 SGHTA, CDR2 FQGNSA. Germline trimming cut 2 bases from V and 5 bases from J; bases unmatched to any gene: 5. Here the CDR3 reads CASSLTPGQGETQYF. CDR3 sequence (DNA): TGTGCCAGCAGCTTAACACCGGGACAGGGGGAGACCCAGTACTTC.

CDR3 in DNA: TGTGCCTCCACCCTTGGCAGGAGTAACACAGATACGCAGTATTTT. It codes for CASTLGRSNTDTQYF. The chain couples TRBV6-1 to TRBJ2-3; D is unresolved. The V gene lost 11 bases and the J gene lost 2 bases, with 20 bases spanning the gap. Germline V gives CDR1 MNHNS, CDR2 SASEGT. The CDR3 has 15 residues.

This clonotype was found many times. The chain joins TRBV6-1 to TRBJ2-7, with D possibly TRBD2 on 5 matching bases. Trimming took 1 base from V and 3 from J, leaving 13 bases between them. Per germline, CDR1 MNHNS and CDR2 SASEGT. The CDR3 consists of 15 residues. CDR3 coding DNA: TGTGCCAGCAGTGAAGAAGCGGCCCCCCTCTACGAGCAGTACTTC. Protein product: CASSEEAAPLYEQYF.

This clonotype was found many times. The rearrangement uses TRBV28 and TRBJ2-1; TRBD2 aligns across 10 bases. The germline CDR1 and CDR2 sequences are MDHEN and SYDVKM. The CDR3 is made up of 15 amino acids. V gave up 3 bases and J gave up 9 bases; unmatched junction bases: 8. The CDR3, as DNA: TGTGCCAGCAGTTTTGGGCTAGCGGGAGTATCTGAGCAGTTCTTC. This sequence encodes CASSFGLAGVSEQFF.

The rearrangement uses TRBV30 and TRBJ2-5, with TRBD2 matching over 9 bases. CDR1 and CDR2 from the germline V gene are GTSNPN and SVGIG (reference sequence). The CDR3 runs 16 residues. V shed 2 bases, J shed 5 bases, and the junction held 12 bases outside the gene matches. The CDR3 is CAWSQWGGRALETQYF. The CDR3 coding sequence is TGTGCCTGGAGTCAATGGGGCGGGAGGGCCCTGGAGACCCAGTACTTC.

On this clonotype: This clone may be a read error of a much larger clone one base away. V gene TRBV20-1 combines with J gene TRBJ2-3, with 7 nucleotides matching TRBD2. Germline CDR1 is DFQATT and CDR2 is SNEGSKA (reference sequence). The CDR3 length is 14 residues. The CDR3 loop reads CSADARLAQDTQNF. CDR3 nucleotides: TGCAGTGCTGACGCCCGACTAGCACAAGATACGCAGAATTTT.

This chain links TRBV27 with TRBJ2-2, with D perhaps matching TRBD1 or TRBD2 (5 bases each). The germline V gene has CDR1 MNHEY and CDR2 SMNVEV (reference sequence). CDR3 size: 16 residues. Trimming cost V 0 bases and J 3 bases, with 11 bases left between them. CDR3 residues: CASSLSRSGHTGELFF. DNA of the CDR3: TGTGCCAGCAGTTTATCTCGGTCGGGGCACACCGGGGAGCTGTTTTTT.

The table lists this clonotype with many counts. CDR3 sequence: CASSLELAGEKKDTQYF. CDR3 in DNA: TGTGCCAGCAGCTTAGAACTAGCGGGAGAGAAAAAAGATACGCAGTATTTT. The gene calls are TRBV7-8 and TRBJ2-3; 11 bases are shared with TRBD2. CDR1 is SGHVS, CDR2 FQNEAQ, per germline. The CDR3 sequence is 17 residues long. V lost 1 base to trimming and J lost 5 bases; unmatched junction nucleotides: 8.

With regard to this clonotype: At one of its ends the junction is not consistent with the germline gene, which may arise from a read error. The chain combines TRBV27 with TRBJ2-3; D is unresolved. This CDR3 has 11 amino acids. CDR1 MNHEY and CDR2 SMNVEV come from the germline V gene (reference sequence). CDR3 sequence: CAGSHTDTQYF. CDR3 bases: TGTGCCGGCAGTCACACAGATACGCAGTATTTT.

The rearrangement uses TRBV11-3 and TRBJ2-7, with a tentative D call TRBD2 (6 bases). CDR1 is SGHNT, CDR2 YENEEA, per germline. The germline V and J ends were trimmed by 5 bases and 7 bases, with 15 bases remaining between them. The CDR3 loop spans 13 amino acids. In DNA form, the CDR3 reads TGTGCCAGCAGCCCCCGGGACTTAGGGGAGCAGTACTTC. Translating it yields CASSPRDLGEQYF.

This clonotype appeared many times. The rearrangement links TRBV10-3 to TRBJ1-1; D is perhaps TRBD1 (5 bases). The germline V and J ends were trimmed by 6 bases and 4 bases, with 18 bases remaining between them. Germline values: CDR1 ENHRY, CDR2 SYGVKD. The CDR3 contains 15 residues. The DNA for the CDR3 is TGTGCCATCAGGGAGACCTCAGAGGGGAGCACTGAAGCTTTCTTT. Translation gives CAIRETSEGSTEAFF.

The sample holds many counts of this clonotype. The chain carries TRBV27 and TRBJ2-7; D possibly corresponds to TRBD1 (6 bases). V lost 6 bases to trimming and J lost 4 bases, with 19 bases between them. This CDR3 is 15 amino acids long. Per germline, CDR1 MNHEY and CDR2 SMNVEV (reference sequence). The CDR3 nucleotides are TGTGCCAGCAGGAAGTACAGGGCGCCCCAGTACGAGCAGTACTTC. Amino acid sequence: CASRKYRAPQYEQYF.

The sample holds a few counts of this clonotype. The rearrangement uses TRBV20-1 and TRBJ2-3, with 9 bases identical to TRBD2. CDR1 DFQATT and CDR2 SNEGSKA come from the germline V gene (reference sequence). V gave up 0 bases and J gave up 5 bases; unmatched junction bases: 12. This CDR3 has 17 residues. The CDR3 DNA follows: TGCAGTGCTAGAGATTGGCAAGCAGCGGGAGGTGTAGATACGCAGTATTTT. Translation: CSARDWQAAGGVDTQYF.